This T cell receptor (beta chain) stems from a study of T cells in Graves' hyperthyroidism and ophthalmopathy. This clonotype has ten or more counts. Regions amplified from RNA transcripts were the TCR beta CDR3 regions. The HTBI primer set served for first-round RT-PCR of the TCR CDR3. TCRdb processed the multiplex PCR reads anew with MiXCR; each CDR3 protein has one entry. Among 750,000 to 950,000 distinct CDR3 sequences listed, 35% to 40% were seen once. A lack of ophthalmopathy progression within 18 months defined stable Graves' hyperthyroidism. Patients aged 18 to 65 with hyperthyroidism were newly diagnosed, with duration under 2 months. The CDR3 length is 13 residues. The V end was cut by 6 bases, the J end by 4 bases, with 10 bases between.

The TCR sequence derives from a man between 18 and 29 years old with Graves' hyperthyroidism. The sequenced sample was blood. The chain joins TRBV12-3 or TRBV12-4 to TRBJ1-5; a possible D gene is TRBD1 (5 bases). The CDR3 coding sequence is TGTGCCAGCAGCGACAGTACTAATCAGCCCCAGCATTTT. It codes for CASSDSTNQPQHF.